This TCR beta chain appears in the sequencing data of a study of blood T cell repertoires in COVID-19. Whole-study context: PBMCs, B-cell-depleted T cells, or T cells were the source of the cDNA or gDNA that made up the material.

Clones were sequenced by immunoSEQ multiplex PCR, and TCRdb holds only the in-frame ones, with some missing. Among more than 250,000 clones listed, roughly 90% were seen once. Researchers sorted participants into cohorts using their self-reported clinical history. Two negative PCRs, clearance, or symptom resolution were required of recovered Cohort 3 donors. Germline V CDR1 and CDR2: DFQATT, SNEGSKA (reference sequence). The length of the CDR3 is 15 residues. V was clipped by 3 bases and J by 5 bases; unmatched bases: 9. V usage is TRBV20-1 and J usage is TRBJ2-7; 11 nucleotides line up with TRBD2. Material for sequencing was PBMCs or T cells enriched from blood (not recorded which). The source of this sequence is a woman in her 30s who had recovered from COVID-19. The CDR3 nucleotides read TGCAGTGCTAGTGGGTTCCGACTAGCGGGAAACGAGCAGTACTTC. It yields the protein CSASGFRLAGNEQYF.